This TCR beta chain was captured in a study of vaccination effects on CD4 cells after COVID-19. Study-wide background: Each participant was administered two doses of either the BNT162b2 or the mRNA-1273 vaccine. Study observations and caveats: The study found marked clonal contraction of infection- and vaccine-induced clones late after vaccination.

Points on this clone: As yet, its antigen is unknown.

In the ViraFEST assay, antigen-specific CD4+ clonotypes were identified by expansion after peptide-pool stimulation. Subsequent to a culture period of about ten days, CD4+ T cells were isolated. Having tested negative for nucleocapsid antibodies, the vaccine recipients showed no prior SARS-CoV-2 infection. Both day 3 and day 7 saw half the medium replaced with IL-2 medium. CDR1 and CDR2 (germline): KGHSH, LQKENI. With 5 bases removed from V and 5 bases from J, the gap between germline ends came to 15 bases. The CDR3 spans 15 residues. Assay: immunoSEQ multiplex PCR; the TCRdb copy retains only in-frame clones and omits some. Among tens of thousands of clones listed, approximately 75% were seen once.

The TCR comes from a human donor who received a COVID-19 vaccine. This chain uses TRBV18 with TRBJ1-4, with D possibly TRBD1 on 5 matching bases. The sample consisted of CD4+ T cells from PBMCs cultured with HCoV-NL63 spike peptides, taken before COVID-19 vaccination. The CDR3 DNA reads as TGTGCCAGCTCAAGGGGAGCAGGGCCGAATGAAAAACTGTTTTTT. This gives the protein CASSRGAGPNEKLFF.